This T cell receptor beta chain comes out of a study of T cell responses to AZD1222 COVID-19 vaccine. Study observations and caveats: The donor group comprised mostly white British people and more females; the analysis possibly underestimated clonal diversity. CD4 TCRs linked to vaccination spanned spike, dominating at 160-218 and 743-854. Targets within unmutated variant regions were reportedly found for nearly half of spike-specific TCRs. Repertoires in all cases were sampled only once the peak T cell response had passed.

Here immunoSEQ multiplex PCR was the method, and the copy in TCRdb shows in-frame clones only, minus some. In the table there are about 110,000 clones, 70% to 90% of which are singletons. The germline V and J ends were trimmed by 3 bases and 5 bases, with 13 bases remaining between them. CDR1 is MGHRA and CDR2 is YSYEKL in the germline V gene. The CDR3 runs 14 residues. A remark on this clone: Its target is not known.

This clonotype was obtained from an adult who received the AZD1222 COVID-19 vaccine. The chain uses TRBV4-1 and TRBJ2-5, with D unresolved. This material consisted of peripheral blood, taken 28 days after the second AZD1222 dose. The CDR3 coding sequence is TGCGCCAGCAGCCAGGTTTTTGTATCGGAGACCCAGTACTTC. Encoded protein: CASSQVFVSETQYF.